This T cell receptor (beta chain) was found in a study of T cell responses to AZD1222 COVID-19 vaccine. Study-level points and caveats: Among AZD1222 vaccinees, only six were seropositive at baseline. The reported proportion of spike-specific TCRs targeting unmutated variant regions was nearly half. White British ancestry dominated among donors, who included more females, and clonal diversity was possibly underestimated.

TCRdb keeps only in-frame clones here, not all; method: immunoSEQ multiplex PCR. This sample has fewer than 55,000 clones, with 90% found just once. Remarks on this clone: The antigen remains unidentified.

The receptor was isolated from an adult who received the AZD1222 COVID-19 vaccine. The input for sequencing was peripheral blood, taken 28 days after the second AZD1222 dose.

The CDR3 DNA reads TGTGCCAGTAGTGCCCTCGACATGGCCTCGACTCAGCCCCAGCATTTT. This translates into CASSALDMASTQPQHF. The rearrangement joins TRBV19 to TRBJ1-5; D ambiguous. Germline values: CDR1 LNHDA, CDR2 SQIVND (reference sequence). This CDR3 is built from 16 residues. V was shortened by 5 bases and J by 6 bases, with 20 bases between the two germline ends.